The 3 T cell receptor beta chains given below trace back to one sample, sequenced in a study of T cells in Graves' hyperthyroidism and ophthalmopathy. Using RNA transcripts as the source, TCR beta CDR3 regions were amplified. A set of HTBI primers served as the primers for a first-round RT-PCR of the TCR CDR3. Each CDR3 protein is one row after TCRdb ran MiXCR on the multiplex PCR reads. In the table there are some 440,000 distinct CDR3 sequences, approximately 14% of which are singletons. Material: blood. The receptors were sampled from a woman in her late teens or twenties with Graves' hyperthyroidism.

The chain employs TRBV12-3 or TRBV12-4 and TRBJ2-7; maybe TRBD2 (7 bases). This CDR3 has 17 residues. The ends were cut back, 3 bases at V and 6 bases at J, with 24 bases in the middle. The CDR3, as DNA: TGTGCCAGCAGTTTGACCCGACAGGCGGGAGTATTCTTCGAGCAGTACTTC. Translated, it gives CASSLTRQAGVFFEQYF.

The table lists this clonotype with many counts. The gene calls are TRBV28 and TRBJ2-7; TRBD2 aligns across 7 bases. The CDR3 has 15 residues. The germline CDR1 and CDR2 sequences are MDHEN and SYDVKM. The V and J ends lost 1 base and 6 bases, in that order; junction bases with no gene match: 9. CDR3 nucleotide sequence: TGTGCCAGCAGTTTATTTCGCGGGGAGGGGTTCGAGCAGTACTTC. This gives the protein CASSLFRGEGFEQYF.

This clonotype has ten or more counts. The V gene is TRBV7-8, the J gene TRBJ1-1; 9 bases agree with TRBD1. This CDR3 is 16 amino acids long. After removal of 2 bases from V and 3 bases from J, the junction contained 7 bases not matched to a gene. Germline CDR1 and CDR2: SGHVS and FQNEAQ. For the CDR3, the DNA is TGTGCCAGCAGCTTATCCCGGACAGGGGAGGACACTGAAGCTTTCTTT. It is translated as CASSLSRTGEDTEAFF.